Listed below are T cell receptor beta chains from one sample, sequenced in a study of cytomegalovirus exposure and HLA in healthy donors. Measured with immunoSEQ multiplex PCR; TCRdb has only the in-frame clones, and not every one. Of hundreds of thousands of clones in the sample, 75% to 90% were seen once. Sample: PBMCs. The receptor source for this set is a woman aged 18-29 years in good health and CMV-seronegative. CDR3s include the opening cysteine and the closing phenylalanine or tryptophan. D genes are given only for firm matches. Not all rows give a size; the values are once, few, many and, for expanded clones, a class.

TRBJ2-7	TRBV28	.	TRBD2	TGTGCCAGCCCCCCTCGCGGGAGCTCCTACGAGCAGTACTTC	CASPPRGSSYEQYF
TRBJ2-3	TRBV7-3	few	TRBD2	TGTGCCAGCAGCCCCGGGCTAGCGGGAGGGGTAGATACGCAGTATTTT	CASSPGLAGGVDTQYF
TRBJ2-6	TRBV5-1	.	TRBD2	TGCGCCAGCAGCTTGGTTCCTAGCGGGAGTTCTGGGGCCAACGTCCTGACTTTC	CASSLVPSGSSGANVLTF
TRBJ1-2	TRBV5-4	.	TRBD1	TGTGCCAGCAGCTTGGTTGTCAGGGGGCCTTCTAACTATGGCTACACCTTC	CASSLVVRGPSNYGYTF
TRBJ2-3	TRBV28	.	TRBD2	TGTGCCAGCAGTTTATTGGGCCTAGCGGGCGTAACAGATACGCAGTATTTT	CASSLLGLAGVTDTQYF
TRBJ2-7	TRBV6-1	.	TRBD2	TGTGCCAGAGAAGGACTAGCGGGAGCGTCCTACGAGCAGTACTTC	CAREGLAGASYEQYF
TRBJ1-1	TRBV30	.	TRBD1	TGTGCCCTACAGGGGGAGCGGAACACTGAAGCTTTCTTT	CALQGERNTEAFF
TRBJ1-1	TRBV27	.	TRBD1	TGTGCCAGCAGTCTCATCGGACCGGGGACAGGGGGCCTGGGCACTGAAGCTTTCTTT	CASSLIGPGTGGLGTEAFF
TRBJ1-6	TRBV19	.	.	TGTGCCAGTAGTAACCGGGACACGAATTCACCCCTCCACTTT	CASSNRDTNSPLHF
TRBJ2-5	TRBV7-9	.	.	TGTGCCAGCAGCTTCCCAGGTGTTGAGACCCAGTACTTC	CASSFPGVETQYF
TRBJ1-1	TRBV7-3	.	TRBD1	TGTGCCAGCAGCCTGGACAGGGGCGAAGCTTTCTTT	CASSLDRGEAFF
TRBJ2-1	TRBV5-4	.	.	TGTGCCAGCAGAGGACGGGGGAGCAATGAGCAGTTCTTC	CASRGRGSNEQFF
TRBJ1-5	TRBV19	.	.	TGTGCCAGTACCTTCCGGGGGAGAGGTAGCAATCAGCCCCAGCATTTT	CASTFRGRGSNQPQHF
TRBJ2-1	TRBV28	.	.	TGTGCCACGGCCCAGGATTTCAATAATGAGCAGTTCTTC	CATAQDFNNEQFF
TRBJ1-1	TRBV5-4	.	TRBD1	TGTGCCAGCAGCCGAACCGGACAGGGGGCGAACACTGAAGCTTTCTTT	CASSRTGQGANTEAFF
TRBJ2-3	TRBV19	.	.	TGTGCCAGCAGGTCGACCCTTGGCACAGATACGCAGTATTTT	CASRSTLGTDTQYF
TRBJ2-5	TRBV11-3	.	TRBD2	TGTGCCAGCAGCTTAGCGGGAGCGGGGGAGACCCAGTACTTC	CASSLAGAGETQYF
TRBJ1-2	TRBV6-1	.	.	TGTGCCAGCAGTGAAGGGGCCGGCTATGGCTACACCTTC	CASSEGAGYGYTF
TRBJ2-7	TRBV28	.	TRBD2	TGTGCCAGCAGTTTGAGGGTAGCGGGAGATTACGAGCAGTACTTC	CASSLRVAGDYEQYF
TRBJ1-5	TRBV19	.	.	TGTGCCAGTCACTCCGAAGGAGCCCCTAGCAATCAGCCCCAGCATTTT	CASHSEGAPSNQPQHF
TRBJ1-5	TRBV28	.	TRBD1	TGTGCCAGCAGTTTCACAGGGGATCAGCCCCAGCATTTT	CASSFTGDQPQHF
TRBJ2-1	TRBV11-1	.	TRBD2	TGTGCCAGCAGGGGGACTAGTTGGAATGAGCAGTTCTTC	CASRGTSWNEQFF
TRBJ2-3	TRBV6-1	.	TRBD2	TGTGCCAGCAGAGCGGGACTGGGCACAGATACGCAGTATTTT	CASRAGLGTDTQYF
TRBJ2-5	TRBV2	.	.	TGTGCCAGCCAAAGGGGTGGGGAGACCCAGTACTTC	CASQRGGETQYF
TRBJ2-1	TRBV7-8	.	.	TGTGCCAGCAGCTTTTTTAACTCCGAAGCGGTTGCCAATGAGCAGTTCTTC	CASSFFNSEAVANEQFF
TRBJ1-2	TRBV21-1	.	.	TGTGCCAGCAGCAAAGTTCAGGGGCTCGGGATTATTGGCTACACCTTC	CASSKVQGLGIIGYTF
TRBJ2-7	TRBV13	.	TRBD1	TGTGCCAGCAGCTTAGGGGACAGGCGCGCCTACGAGCAGTACTTC	CASSLGDRRAYEQYF
TRBJ2-2	TRBV29-1	.	TRBD1	TGCAGCGTTGGCACATCCGACAGGGCGGGCACCGGGGAGCTGTTTTTT	CSVGTSDRAGTGELFF
TRBJ1-2	TRBV5-1	.	.	TGCGCCAGCAGCTTGAAGGGGGAATACTATGGCTACACCTTC	CASSLKGEYYGYTF
TRBJ1-1	TRBV5-1	once	TRBD1	TGCGCCAGCAGCTGGACAGGGGTAAAAGCTTTCTTT	CASSWTGVKAFF
TRBJ1-2	TRBV28	.	.	TGTGCCAGCAGTCCCGCGGGTGGAGGCTATGGCTACACCTTC	CASSPAGGGYGYTF
TRBJ2-7	TRBV10-3	.	.	TGTGCCATCCGGCTAGACAGCTCCTACGAGCAGTACTTC	CAIRLDSSYEQYF
TRBJ2-7	TRBV5-4	.	.	TGTGCCAGCAGCCCCGAAGGGACATTTTACGAGCAGTACTTC	CASSPEGTFYEQYF
TRBJ1-4	TRBV19	.	TRBD1	TGTGCCAGTAGTATCGGACAGGGGAATGGAATCTGGGAAAAACTGTTTTTT	CASSIGQGNGIWEKLFF
TRBJ2-3	TRBV6-4	many	TRBD2	TGTGCCAGCAGCCCCACTAGCGGGGGGGCCACAGATACGCAGTATTTT	CASSPTSGGATDTQYF
TRBJ2-7	TRBV7-2	.	.	TGTGCCAGCAGCTTAGACTCTTCAGCGCTCATGGCCAAGTACTTC	CASSLDSSALMAKYF
TRBJ2-7	TRBV27	.	.	TGTGCCAGCAGTTCCAGGCCAGTCTCCTACGAGCAGTACTTC	CASSSRPVSYEQYF
TRBJ2-3	TRBV18	.	TRBD2	TGTGCCAGCTCACCTGTGGGCGGGAGAACCGATACGCAGTATTTT	CASSPVGGRTDTQYF
TRBJ2-1	TRBV6-5	.	TRBD2	TGTGCCAGCAGTTATCGGGAGGGCCCCCACAATGAGCAGTTCTTC	CASSYREGPHNEQFF
TRBJ1-5	TRBV5-5	.	TRBD1	TGTGCCAGCAGCCCACTCCAGGGGGCCCTAATTAATCAGCCCCAGCATTTT	CASSPLQGALINQPQHF
TRBJ2-6	TRBV29-1	.	TRBD1	TGCAGCGTTGGGGCAGGGGGCGTCTCTGGGGCCAACGTCCTGACTTTC	CSVGAGGVSGANVLTF
TRBJ2-1	TRBV6-1	.	TRBD2	TGTGCCAGCAGTGAAGCGCGACTAGCGGTCTACAATGAGCAGTTCTTC	CASSEARLAVYNEQFF
TRBJ2-4	TRBV27	.	.	TGTGCCAGCAGTTTTTCGGGGGACATTCAGTACTTC	CASSFSGDIQYF
TRBJ2-2	TRBV4-1	.	.	TGCGCCAGCAGCCAAGACCCAGGGGCCCCCCTAAACACCGGGGAGCTGTTTTTT	CASSQDPGAPLNTGELFF
TRBJ2-1	TRBV4-2	.	.	TGTGCCAGCAGCCAAGTAAGTTGGTCAGCGCCCCCTCTGAGCTCCTACAATGAGCAGTTCTTC	CASSQVSWSAPPLSSYNEQFF
TRBJ1-2	TRBV6-5	.	.	TGTGCCAGCAGGCAAGCGGCCCGCGGGGGCTACGGCTACACCTTC	CASRQAARGGYGYTF
TRBJ1-5	TRBV28	.	.	TGTGCCAGCAGTTTAGTCGGACACAATCAGCCCCAGCATTTT	CASSLVGHNQPQHF